The 8 T cell receptor beta chains in this list originate from one sample, sequenced in a study of control samples from healthy donors and cancer patients. Generated by immunoSEQ multiplex PCR, the TCRdb table keeps only in-frame clones and is missing some. Of about 140,000 clones in the sample, 80% to 95% were seen once. Sequenced: blood. The receptors were sampled from a man aged 25 to 45 in good health.

This clone was picked up a small number of times. The chain has TRBV27 and TRBJ2-7; 7 bases line up with TRBD1. CDR1 MNHEY and CDR2 SMNVEV come from the germline V gene (reference sequence). The CDR3 contains 13 residues. Trimming at V came to 5 bases and at J to 5 bases, leaving 6 bases not matched to a gene. CDR3 sequence: CASSNPQGNEQYF. The CDR3 DNA reads as TGTGCCAGCAGTAACCCACAGGGGAACGAGCAGTACTTC.

This clone was counted at least ten times. The same CDR3 can be traced to other DNA sequences in this sample. The chain joins TRBV10-2 to TRBJ1-5; D not certain. This CDR3 region has 14 residues. Germline V lookup: CDR1 WSHSY, CDR2 SAAADI. The V gene lost 0 bases and the J gene lost 6 bases, with 9 bases spanning the gap. The CDR3: CASSESTGVQPQHF. In nucleotides, the CDR3 is TGCGCCAGCAGTGAGTCGACTGGTGTTCAGCCCCAGCATTTT.

This chain links TRBV24-1 with TRBJ2-7; a possible D gene is TRBD1 (5 bases). The CDR3 has 17 amino acids. Germline assignment: CDR1 KGHDR and CDR2 SFDVKD. Trimming shortened V by 2 bases and J by 0 bases, and 16 bases separated the two germline ends. The CDR3: CATSDYYRQETSYEQYF. The CDR3 region has the DNA TGTGCCACCAGTGATTATTACAGGCAGGAGACCTCCTACGAGCAGTACTTC.

This CDR3 reads CATSDPAGQGYNEQFF. In DNA form, the CDR3 reads TGTGCCACCAGTGACCCCGCGGGACAGGGTTACAATGAGCAGTTCTTC. This chain uses TRBV24-1 with TRBJ2-1; 9 bases map to TRBD1. V shed 4 bases and J 4 bases; nucleotides not matched to a gene: 7. Germline loops: CDR1 KGHDR, CDR2 SFDVKD. This CDR3 is 16 amino acids long.

Here the CDR3 DNA reads TGTGCTAGTAGCGGGAGCACAGATACGCAGTATTTT. Its translation is CASSGSTDTQYF. V is TRBV12-5 and J is TRBJ2-3, with D perhaps matching TRBD2 (6 bases). Germline lookup yields CDR1 LGHNT and CDR2 FRNRAP. CDR3 length equals 12 residues. Trimming pared 8 bases from V and 0 bases from J, leaving 6 bases between.

V gene TRBV5-6 combines with J gene TRBJ1-4, with no clear D. Germline V gives CDR1 SGHDT, CDR2 YYEEEE. V gave up 0 bases and J gave up 13 bases, with 10 bases separating them. This CDR3 contains 12 residues. The chain's CDR3 is CASSLGPRRLFF. The CDR3 coding sequence is TGTGCCAGCAGCTTGGGCCCTAGGAGACTGTTTTTT.

V gene TRBV30 combines with J gene TRBJ1-4; TRBD1 might be the D (5 bases). Per the germline V gene, CDR1 is GTSNPN and CDR2 is SVGIG (reference sequence). The CDR3 contains 13 residues. The V end was cut by 1 base, the J end by 8 bases, with 11 bases between. As DNA, the CDR3 is TGTGCCTGGAGTGCCGGGGGTAGAGAAAAACTGTTTTTT. Encoded protein: CAWSAGGREKLFF.

The chain joins TRBV21-1 to TRBJ1-1. TRBV21-1 is a known pseudogene. The length of the CDR3 is 15 residues. The CDR3 DNA reads as TGTGCCAGCAGCCCACGGACGGCTATGAACACTGAAGCTTTCTTT. This sequence encodes CASSPRTAMNTEAFF.